This paragraph reports one TCR beta chain. The germline CDR1 and CDR2 sequences are LGHNA and YNFKEQ. Germline trimming cut 2 bases from V and 4 bases from J; bases unmatched to any gene: 8. The CDR3 is made up of 16 amino acids. Measured with immunoSEQ multiplex PCR; TCRdb has only the in-frame clones, and not every one. The table shows 25,000 to 30,000 clones, with more than 70% occurring only once. This specimen comes from a study of T cell changes during pregnancy in multiple sclerosis. The specimen was CD8+ T cells from peripheral blood mononuclear cells, collected after pregnancy. The sequence was obtained from a female donor with multiple sclerosis, enrolled in a pregnancy study. The chain has TRBV4-2 and TRBJ2-3; 8 nucleotides match TRBD2. The CDR3 loop reads CASSQQAGEGADTQYF. CDR3 sequence (DNA): TGTGCCAGCAGCCAACAAGCGGGGGAAGGGGCAGATACGCAGTATTTT.